This TCR beta chain is from a study of T cell changes during pregnancy in multiple sclerosis. The length of the CDR3 is 15 residues. Trimming took 0 bases from V and 8 from J, leaving 15 bases between them. Germline V gene data show CDR1 as SGDLS and CDR2 as YYNGEE. TCRdb's table, derived via immunoSEQ multiplex PCR, lists solely in-frame clones and lacks some. The data contain some 47,000 clones, roughly 90% of them singletons. This chain connects TRBV9 to TRBJ1-5; tentative D call: TRBD1 (5 bases). The source was peripheral blood, collected in the first trimester of pregnancy. The sequence came from a female donor with multiple sclerosis, enrolled in a pregnancy study. CDR3 amino acids: CASSVGVGGFEPQHF. In nucleotides, the CDR3 is TGTGCCAGCAGCGTAGGGGTCGGGGGGTTTGAGCCCCAGCATTTT.